The clone carrying this T cell receptor (beta chain) showed up many times. Its antigen is not identified. It was RNA transcripts that yielded the amplified TCR beta CDR3 regions. During a first-round RT-PCR of the TCR CDR3, the HTBI primer set was used. TCRdb ran MiXCR on the multiplex PCR reads and lists one entry per CDR3 protein. The sample lists around 190,000 distinct CDR3 sequences; about 15% were seen once. Patients having uncontrolled infection, another autoimmune disease, pregnancy or lactation were not included. Every diagnosis used clinical symptoms, serum thyroxine and TRAb, thyroid ultrasound and orbital computed tomography. This sample stems from a study of T cells in Graves' hyperthyroidism and ophthalmopathy. The study, taken as a whole, reports: Model predictions of ophthalmopathy came a median approximately seven months before onset. Most clonotypes expanded in the thyroid (above 0.001) were also present in blood.

This CDR3 has 17 residues. V was clipped by 1 base and J by 0 bases, with 15 bases between them. Germline CDR1 SEHNR, CDR2 FQNEAQ (reference sequence). Sequencing was performed on blood. This clonotype originated in a woman between 45 and 60 years old with Graves' hyperthyroidism. The rearrangement links TRBV7-9 to TRBJ1-1; the D is unclear. CDR3 sequence (DNA): TGTGCCAGCAGCTTAGTGGGGAACGGGCGGATGAACACTGAAGCTTTCTTT. Translating it yields CASSLVGNGRMNTEAFF.